The T cell receptor (beta chain) under discussion was sequenced for a study of blood T cell repertoires in COVID-19. J lost 7 bases, V lost 4 bases, and 12 bases had no gene match. There are 15 residues in the CDR3. Germline values: CDR1 SGHDT, CDR2 YYEEEE. Clones were read by immunoSEQ multiplex PCR, and TCRdb kept only the in-frame ones, dropping some. This repertoire shows almost 250,000 clones, around nine tenths found once; its top ten account for 3.5% to 4.5%. The source is a woman aged 30 to 39 who had recovered from COVID-19. Sequencing was done on a sample of PBMCs or T cells enriched from blood (not recorded which). The J gene is TRBJ2-7, the V gene TRBV5-6; 9 bases map to TRBD1. The CDR3 sequence: CASSIRNRGRWEQYF. DNA for the CDR3: TGTGCCAGCAGCATTAGAAACAGGGGGCGGTGGGAGCAGTACTTC.